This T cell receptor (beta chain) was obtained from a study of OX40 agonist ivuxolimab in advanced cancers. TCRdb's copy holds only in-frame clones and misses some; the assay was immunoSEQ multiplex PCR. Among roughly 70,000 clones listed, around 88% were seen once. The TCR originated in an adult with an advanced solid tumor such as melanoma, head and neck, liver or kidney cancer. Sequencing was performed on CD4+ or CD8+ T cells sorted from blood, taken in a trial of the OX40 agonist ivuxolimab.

The CDR3, as DNA: TGTGCCAGCAGCTCAAGCGGGGGTGCTAATGAAAAACTGTTTTTT. This gives the protein CASSSSGGANEKLFF. This sequence joins TRBV7-6 and TRBJ1-4, with D perhaps matching TRBD1 (5 bases). V lost 4 bases to trimming and J lost 3 bases, with 12 bases between them. CDR3 length: 15 amino acids. CDR1 and CDR2 (germline): SGHVS, FNYEAQ.